Listed here are 9 T cell receptor beta chains from one sample, sequenced in a study of shared clonotypes between healthy human individuals. The repertoire was sequenced with immunoSEQ multiplex PCR; TCRdb's copy has only in-frame clones and lacks some. The data contain more than 2 million clones, around 93% of them singletons. As defined, naive CD8 cells were CD45RO-negative and positively selected for CCR7, with terminally differentiated effector memory CD45RA+ cells excluded. The sample taken for sequencing was naive CD8+ T cells from PBMCs. The receptors derive from a man aged 18 to 30 in good health. Some clones in this sample may be carry-over from other donors' samples.

The chain has TRBV7-3 and TRBJ2-3, with 16 bases identical to TRBD2. V gave up 5 bases and J gave up 1 base; unmatched junction bases: 9. Germline CDR1 and CDR2: SGHTA and FQGTGA. This CDR3 spans 19 amino acids. Here the CDR3 DNA reads TGTGCCAGCAGCCCGACTCCGGGACTAGCGGGAGGGGGCACAGATACGCAGTATTTT. This sequence encodes CASSPTPGLAGGGTDTQYF.

The chain combines TRBV29-1 with TRBJ2-3, with D perhaps matching TRBD2 (7 bases). CDR1 is SQVTM, CDR2 ANQGSEA, per germline. V was shortened by 7 bases and J by 2 bases, with 22 bases between the two germline ends. This CDR3 has 16 amino acids. This CDR3 reads CSAPGARGGLTDTQYF. In DNA, the CDR3 is TGCAGCGCCCCCGGAGCGCGCGGGGGCCTCACAGATACGCAGTATTTT.

V is TRBV29-1 and J is TRBJ2-1, with 11 bases fitting TRBD2. From germline, CDR1 is SQVTM and CDR2 ANQGSEA. V dropped 3 bases and J dropped 8; count of bases not matched to a gene: 9. The CDR3 contains 15 residues. The DNA of the CDR3 is TGCAGCGTTGACAGGACTAGCGGGCCGGTAGATGAGCAGTTCTTC. Its protein is CSVDRTSGPVDEQFF.

This chain joins TRBV2 and TRBJ2-1, with TRBD1 matching 9 bases. Germline lookup yields CDR1 SNHLY and CDR2 FYNNEI. With V trimmed by 10 bases and J by 10 bases, 2 bases remained unmatched. There are 10 residues in the CDR3. The CDR3 nucleotides are TGTGCCACCGGGACAGGGGAGCAGTTCTTC. Translating gives CATGTGEQFF.

The chain carries TRBV28 and TRBJ2-5, with TRBD2 identical over 8 bases. CDR1 and CDR2 from the germline V gene are MDHEN and SYDVKM. The junction had 8 bases not matched to a gene; V was cut back by 3 bases and J by 5 bases. This CDR3 contains 15 residues. CDR3 sequence reads: CASSLLAGYGETQYF. As DNA, the CDR3 is TGTGCCAGCAGTTTGTTAGCGGGGTACGGGGAGACCCAGTACTTC.

This clone has just one count. The V and J genes are TRBV27 and TRBJ2-7; TRBD2 aligns across 8 bases. The CDR3 spans 13 residues. Trimming took 3 bases from V and 6 from J; bases not matched to a gene: 4. Per germline, CDR1 MNHEY and CDR2 SMNVEV (reference sequence). Here the CDR3 DNA reads TGTGCCAGCAGTTTTAGCGGGAAGGCCGAGCAGTACTTC. This codes for CASSFSGKAEQYF.

The rearrangement links TRBV6-4 to TRBJ2-2, with D unclear. CDR1 MRHNA and CDR2 SNTAGT come from the germline V gene. The V gene lost 2 bases and the J gene lost 5 bases, with 15 bases spanning the gap. CDR3 length: 16 residues. The CDR3 DNA is TGTGCCAGCAGTGACCCTTTAGATATGGGAACCGGGGAGCTGTTTTTT. It yields the protein CASSDPLDMGTGELFF.

The V gene is TRBV27, the J gene TRBJ2-5; possible D gene TRBD1, 5 bases. In germline, CDR1 is MNHEY, CDR2 SMNVEV (reference sequence). The CDR3 is 14 amino acids. V lost 3 bases and J 5 bases, leaving 13 bases between the germline ends. The CDR3 DNA follows: TGTGCCAGCAGTTTTTTTCAGGGTTCCGAGACCCAGTACTTC. It yields the protein CASSFFQGSETQYF.

This rearrangement joins TRBV9 to TRBJ1-2; 7 bases are shared with TRBD1. From germline, CDR1 is SGDLS and CDR2 YYNGEE. This CDR3 has 13 residues. After removal of 2 bases from V and 4 bases from J, the junction contained 2 bases not matched to a gene. This CDR3 is CASSVNRGYGYTF. Written as DNA, the CDR3 is TGTGCCAGCAGCGTGAACAGGGGCTATGGCTACACCTTC. The whole variable domain, remainder taken from reference TRBV9 and TRBJ1-2, is DSGVTQTPKHLITATGQRVTLRCSPRSGDLSVYWYQQSLDQGLQFLIQYYNGEERAKGNILERFSAQQFPDLHSELNLSSLELGDSALYFCASSVNRGYGYTFGSGTRLTVV.